Presented here are 8 T cell receptor beta chains from one specimen sequenced in a study of blood T cell repertoires in COVID-19. Sequencing was performed with immunoSEQ multiplex PCR; in TCRdb, only in-frame clones are kept and a portion is missing. The sample consists of fewer than 65,000 clones, about 88% of them appearing once. Specimen: peripheral blood. The receptors were gathered from a man aged 60 to 69 with acute or convalescent COVID-19.

This chain joins TRBV5-1 and TRBJ2-3; 9 nucleotides line up with TRBD2. CDR3 length: 14 residues. J gave up 6 bases and V 0 bases, and 2 bases lay outside the gene matches. Germline loops: CDR1 SGHRS, CDR2 YFSETQ. The CDR3 bases are TGCGCCAGCAGCTTGGGACTAGCGGCCGATACGCAGTATTTT. This gives the protein CASSLGLAADTQYF.

This chain connects TRBV4-1 to TRBJ1-4, with 9 bases fitting TRBD1. The trim removed 5 bases at V and 2 bases at J, leaving 9 bases unmatched. The CDR3 has 17 amino acids. Germline CDR1 is MGHRA and CDR2 is YSYEKL. The CDR3 nucleotides read TGCGCCAGCAGCGACGGACAGGGGAAGAGCACTAATGAAAAACTGTTTTTT. Encoded protein: CASSDGQGKSTNEKLFF.

This clone showed up just once. The V gene is TRBV11-3, the J gene TRBJ2-5; D might be TRBD1 (5 bases). CDR3 length: 14 residues. In germline, CDR1 is SGHNT, CDR2 YENEEA. V gave up 4 bases and J gave up 4 bases, with 13 bases separating them. The CDR3 region has the DNA TGTGCCAGCAGCTGGGGTACAGGTTCAGAGACCCAGTACTTC. The encoded protein is CASSWGTGSETQYF.

The chain has TRBV4-1 and TRBJ1-1; D perhaps matches TRBD1 (5 bases). V was trimmed by 3 bases and J by 4 bases, leaving 12 bases between them. The germline gives CDR1 MGHRA, CDR2 YSYEKL. The CDR3 is made up of 14 amino acids. CDR3 protein: CASSQFRDSTEAFF. The CDR3 coding sequence is TGCGCCAGCAGCCAGTTCAGGGACTCCACTGAAGCTTTCTTT.

The V and J genes are TRBV2 and TRBJ1-2, with D tentatively TRBD1 (6 bases). CDR1 SNHLY and CDR2 FYNNEI come from the germline V gene. CDR3 size: 13 residues. Trimming shortened V by 5 bases and J by 2 bases, and 9 bases separated the two germline ends. CDR3 coding DNA: TGTGCCAGCAGTACGGACAGCAACTATGGCTACACCTTC. Protein: CASSTDSNYGYTF. The full variable domain, completed using reference TRBV2 and TRBJ1-2, is EPEVTQTPSHQVTQMGQEVILRCVPISNHLYFYWYRQILGQKVEFLVSFYNNEISEKSEIFDDQFSVERPDGSNFTLKIRSTKLEDSAMYFCASSTDSNYGYTFGSGTRLTVV.

This rearrangement joins TRBV11-2 to TRBJ2-3, with D hard to call. The CDR3 covers 12 residues. With 7 bases removed from V and 11 bases from J, the gap between germline ends came to 16 bases. Germline CDR1 is SGHAT and CDR2 is FQNNGV. The CDR3 protein is CASNEVPARQYF. CDR3 bases: TGTGCCAGCAACGAGGTTCCAGCTCGGCAGTATTTT.

This chain links TRBV20-1 with TRBJ2-7; D is perhaps TRBD1 (5 bases). CDR3 length: 11 amino acids. The V end lost 3 bases, the J end lost 5 bases, and 8 bases lay between the germline ends. Germline CDR1 is DFQATT and CDR2 is SNEGSKA (reference sequence). The CDR3 coding sequence is TGCAGTGCTAGGTCAGGGCACGAGCAGTACTTC. Translating gives CSARSGHEQYF.

V gene TRBV5-1 combines with J gene TRBJ2-5; D gene unclear. The CDR3 length is 14 residues. Germline loops: CDR1 SGHRS, CDR2 YFSETQ. The V and J ends lost 1 base and 0 bases respectively, with 7 bases between them. CDR3 nucleotide sequence: TGCGCCAGCAGCTTGTTGGGCTACCAAGAGACCCAGTACTTC. Encoded protein: CASSLLGYQETQYF. Variable domain in full (rest from reference TRBV5-1 and TRBJ2-5): KAGVTQTPRYLIKTRGQQVTLSCSPISGHRSVSWYQQTPGQGLQFLFEYFSETQRNKGNFPGRFSGRQFSNSRSEMNVSTLELGDSALYLCASSLLGYQETQYFGPGTRLLVL.